This paragraph reports one T cell receptor beta chain. Its specific antigen is unknown. No base-level quality is on record; no much larger clone is a single base apart. The sample belongs to a study of blood T cells in healthy people across ages (dated by TCRdb to the mid-2010s). Regarding the research as a whole: In model experiments, template switching captured about one uniquely barcoded TCR beta cDNA molecule for every two T cells. Age-related changes in TCR beta repertoire diversity were measured in the study by deep sequencing normalized with unique cDNA molecular identifiers. Four age groups were formed from the donors: young (average 16 years), middle-aged (approximately 40), aged (about 62) and long-lived (more than 75). To avoid experimental bias, donors of different ages were distributed randomly across sequencing lanes. For two donors (one aged 18 to 30 and one aged 80 or older), the study analyzed two additional independent replicas of 1 million unique cDNA reads from the same blood draw.

Library generation was performed with 5' RACE. The listed sequencing device is Illumina HiSeq 2500. The second PCR ran for roughly 7 to 11 cycles and used a J-beta primer mix along with a sample-barcoded 5' primer. Each TCR beta cDNA molecule received a unique molecular identifier from a template-switch 5' adaptor carrying 12 random nucleotides. Each sample yielded at least 2.5 million CDR3-containing paired-end reads. First-strand cDNA was synthesized from all RNA with the Mint cDNA synthesis kit, primed by a TRBC-specific oligonucleotide. All cDNA was treated with uracil-DNA glycosylase and then went through a first 18-cycle PCR with the universal primers M1SS and BC2_uni_R. The original methods were these. Normalization of each sample was performed by random selection of 1 million high-quality reads, each carrying a distinct molecular identifier. Reads sharing molecular identifiers were discarded rather than binned into consensus sequences. MiTCR, with a Q25 quality threshold and the strictest error-elimination algorithm, was used for CDR3 identification, clonotype clustering and error correction. Lower-bound total TCR beta diversity was estimated with a nonparametric unseen species model using Euler transformation. TCRdb reprocessed the public reads (quality trimming at Q25 with fastp, clone calling with MiXCR) and kept in-frame beta chains. Records with the same CDR3 protein are collapsed into one entry carrying the most frequent genes and DNA. These V and J calls are TCRdb output, not the study's own analysis. The sample table lists about 780,000 distinct CDR3 sequences, around 45% of them with a count of one. Clones ranked in the top ten supply 15% to 20% of the sample.

General study outcomes and caveats: Estimates of total diversity from one million sequenced T cells were regarded as lower bounds and underestimates. The percentage of naive T cells measured by flow cytometry correlated strongly with observed TCR beta diversity. Conclusive comparison of naive and antigen-experienced compartments was prevented by the profiling of bulk unsorted PBMCs. Because the CMV infection status of the donors was unknown, age-related changes in expanded clonotypes may potentially have been confounded. Compared with the aged group, the long-lived group had more naive CD4+ T cells, fewer expanded clones and increased TCR diversity, a pattern suggesting age selection. As age increased, observed TCR beta diversity per million T cells dropped in a roughly linear way, and a significant reduction was already evident by age about 40.

The donors were roughly 40 Caucasian individuals from Russia, aged roughly 6 to 100 years, who were systemically healthy. Ten milliliters of peripheral blood were drawn from each donor into EDTA-treated Vacutainer tubes. Ficoll-Paque density-gradient centrifugation was used to isolate PBMCs, with at least 7 million per sample. Trizol reagent was used to extract total RNA from PBMCs, with at least 6 micrograms per sample. The percentages of naive CD45RAhigh/CD27high T cells were determined by flow cytometry on a PBMC aliquot from every donor. The material sequenced was blood. The clonotype comes from a man at least 80 years old in good health.

Here is the DNA: TGTGCCAGCAGCCACTTTGGAGCGGGGGGCACAGATACGCAGTATTTT. This translates into CASSHFGAGGTDTQYF. The chain links TRBV14 with TRBJ2-3; 8 central bases correspond to TRBD2. The germline V gene provides CDR1 SGHDN and CDR2 FVKESK. Ends trimmed: V by 3 bases, J by 1 base; bases unmatched to a gene: 6. From the cysteine up to the phenylalanine, the CDR3 has a length of 16 residues. Of the read, only the CDR3 DNA is kept; its 48 bases are in frame from base 1.